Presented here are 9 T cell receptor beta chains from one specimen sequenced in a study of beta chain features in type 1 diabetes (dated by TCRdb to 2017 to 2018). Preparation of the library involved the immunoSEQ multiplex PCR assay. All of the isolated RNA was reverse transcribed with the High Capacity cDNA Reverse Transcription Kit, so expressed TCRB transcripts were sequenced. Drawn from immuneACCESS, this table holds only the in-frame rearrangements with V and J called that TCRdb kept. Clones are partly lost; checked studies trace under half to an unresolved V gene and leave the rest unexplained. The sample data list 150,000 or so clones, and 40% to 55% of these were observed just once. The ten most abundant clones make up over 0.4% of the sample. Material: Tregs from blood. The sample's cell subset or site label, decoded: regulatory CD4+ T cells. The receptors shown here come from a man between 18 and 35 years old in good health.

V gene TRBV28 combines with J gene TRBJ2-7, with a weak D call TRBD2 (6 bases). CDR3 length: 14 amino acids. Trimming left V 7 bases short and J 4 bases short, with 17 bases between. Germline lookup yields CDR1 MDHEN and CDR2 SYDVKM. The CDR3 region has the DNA TGTGCCAGCACCTCCACGGGGGTTCGGTACGAGCAGTACTTC. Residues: CASTSTGVRYEQYF.

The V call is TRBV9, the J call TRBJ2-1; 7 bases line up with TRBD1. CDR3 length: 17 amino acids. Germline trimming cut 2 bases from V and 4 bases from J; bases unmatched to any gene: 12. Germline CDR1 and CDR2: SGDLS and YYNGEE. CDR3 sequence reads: CASSVTGSTLEYNEQFF. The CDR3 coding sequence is TGTGCCAGCAGCGTGACAGGGTCGACTCTAGAATACAATGAGCAGTTCTTC.

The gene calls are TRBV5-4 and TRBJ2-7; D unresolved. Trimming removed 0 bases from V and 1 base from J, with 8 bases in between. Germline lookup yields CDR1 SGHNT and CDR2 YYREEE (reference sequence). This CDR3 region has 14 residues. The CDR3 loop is CASSLASGSYEQYF. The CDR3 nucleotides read TGTGCCAGCAGCTTGGCCTCAGGTTCCTACGAGCAGTACTTC.

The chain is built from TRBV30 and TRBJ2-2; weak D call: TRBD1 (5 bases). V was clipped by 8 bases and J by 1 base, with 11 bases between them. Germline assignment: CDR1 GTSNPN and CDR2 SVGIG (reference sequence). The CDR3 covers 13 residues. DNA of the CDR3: TGTGCCCGGCGGACACGGAACACCGGGGAGCTGTTTTTT. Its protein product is CARRTRNTGELFF. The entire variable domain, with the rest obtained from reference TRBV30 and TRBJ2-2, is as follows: SQTIHQWPATLVQPVGSPLSLECTVEGTSNPNLYWYRQAAGRGLQLLFYSVGIGQISSEVPQNLSASRPQDRQFILSSKKLLLSDSGFYLCARRTRNTGELFFGEGSRLTVL.

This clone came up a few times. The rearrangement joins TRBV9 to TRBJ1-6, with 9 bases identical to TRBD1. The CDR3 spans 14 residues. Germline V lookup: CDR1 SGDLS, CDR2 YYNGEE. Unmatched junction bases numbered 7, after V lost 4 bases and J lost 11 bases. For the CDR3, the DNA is TGTGCCAGCAGCACGGGACAGGGCGGGACACCCCTCCACTTT. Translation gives CASSTGQGGTPLHF.

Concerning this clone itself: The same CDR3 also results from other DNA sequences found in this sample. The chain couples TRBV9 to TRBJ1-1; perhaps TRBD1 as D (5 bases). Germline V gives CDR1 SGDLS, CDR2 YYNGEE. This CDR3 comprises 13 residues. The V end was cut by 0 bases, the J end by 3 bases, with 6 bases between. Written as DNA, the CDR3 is TGTGCCAGCAGCGTAGACAGGTACACTGAAGCTTTCTTT. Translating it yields CASSVDRYTEAFF.

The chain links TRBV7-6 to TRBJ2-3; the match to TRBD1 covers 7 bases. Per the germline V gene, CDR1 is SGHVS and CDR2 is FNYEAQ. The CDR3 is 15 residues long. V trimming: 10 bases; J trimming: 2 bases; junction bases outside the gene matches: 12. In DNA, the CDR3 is TGTGCCAACATACAGGGGCGCTACGACACAGATACGCAGTATTTT. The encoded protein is CANIQGRYDTDTQYF. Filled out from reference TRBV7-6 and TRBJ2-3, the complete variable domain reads GAGVSQSPRYKVTKRGQDVALRCDPISGHVSLYWYRQALGQGPEFLTYFNYEAQQDKSGLPNDRFSAERPEGSISTLTIQRTEQRDSAMYRCANIQGRYDTDTQYFGPGTRLTVL.

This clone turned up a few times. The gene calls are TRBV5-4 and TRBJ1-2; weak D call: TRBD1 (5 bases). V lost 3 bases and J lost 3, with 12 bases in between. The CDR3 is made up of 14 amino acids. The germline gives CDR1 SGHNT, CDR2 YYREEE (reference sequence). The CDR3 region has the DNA TGTGCCAGCAGCTCACAGGTTACCGACTATGGCTACACCTTC. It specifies CASSSQVTDYGYTF.

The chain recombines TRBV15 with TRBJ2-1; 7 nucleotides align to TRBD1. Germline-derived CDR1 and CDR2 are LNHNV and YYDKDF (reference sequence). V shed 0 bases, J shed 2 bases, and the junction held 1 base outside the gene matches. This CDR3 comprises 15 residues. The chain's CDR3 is CATSRDGQAYNEQFF. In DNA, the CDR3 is TGTGCCACCAGCAGAGACGGACAGGCCTACAATGAGCAGTTCTTC.